This TCR beta chain was profiled in a study of monozygotic twins with inflammatory bowel disease. Broader study findings: The analysis did not separate different T cell subtypes. Clonotypes shared with others were fewer in IBD patients than in healthy twins, especially with disease activity.

From around 3,300 ng of total RNA, each TCR library was prepared. Nested amplification of TCRalpha and TCRbeta cDNA involved two PCRs of 16 and 9 cycles. TCRdb re-called the 5' RACE reads; every CDR3 protein appears as one record, without DNA. The sample data list 300,000 to 400,000 distinct CDR3 sequences. About this clonotype: Its antigen is currently unknown.

The source is a human donor with ulcerative colitis or Crohn's disease, or a healthy co-twin of an affected twin (not recorded which). Sample: blood.

CDR3 loop: CASRSAGTGYNEQFF. The chain combines TRBV6-1 with TRBJ2-1; TCRdb's assignment of TRBD1 cannot be checked, as there is no DNA. CDR1 MNHNS and CDR2 SASEGT come from the germline V gene. The CDR3 covers 15 residues.